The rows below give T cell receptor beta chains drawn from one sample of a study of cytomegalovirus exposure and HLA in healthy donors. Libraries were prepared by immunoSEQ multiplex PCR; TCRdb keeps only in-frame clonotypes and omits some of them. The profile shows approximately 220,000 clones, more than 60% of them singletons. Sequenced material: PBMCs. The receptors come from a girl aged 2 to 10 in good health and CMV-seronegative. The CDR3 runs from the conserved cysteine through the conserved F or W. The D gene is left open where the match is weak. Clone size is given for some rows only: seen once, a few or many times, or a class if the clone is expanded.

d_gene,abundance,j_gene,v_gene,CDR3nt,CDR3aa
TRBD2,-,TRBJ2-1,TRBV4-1,TGCGCCAGCAGCCAAGATAGGACTAGCGGGATTTTCAATGAGCAGTTCTTC,CASSQDRTSGIFNEQFF
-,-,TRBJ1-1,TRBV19,TGTGCCAGTAGCCCCAGACGGGTTGCGGTGAACACTGAAGCTTTCTTT,CASSPRRVAVNTEAFF
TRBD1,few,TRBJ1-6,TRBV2,TGTGCCAGCAGCTCGGACAGGTTGGGAGGCTCACCCCTCCACTTT,CASSSDRLGGSPLHF
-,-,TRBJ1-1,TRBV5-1,TGCGCCAGCAGCTTGGATGGGAGGAACACTGAAGCTTTCTTT,CASSLDGRNTEAFF
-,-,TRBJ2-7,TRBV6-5,TGTGCCAGCAGTTATATTGGGAGCTCCTACGAGCAGTACTTC,CASSYIGSSYEQYF
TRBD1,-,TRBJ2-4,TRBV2,TGTGCCAGCGTACTGGGACAGACCGCCAAAAGCATTCAGTACTTC,CASVLGQTAKSIQYF
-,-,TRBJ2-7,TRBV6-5,TGTGCCAGCAGTTATGCTACTAGCAGCTACGAGCAGTACTTC,CASSYATSSYEQYF
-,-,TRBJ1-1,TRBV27,TGTGCCAGCAGTCCCGGAGTGGGCACTGAAGCTTTCTTT,CASSPGVGTEAFF
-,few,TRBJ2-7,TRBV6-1,TGTGCCAGCACCAATAGCGGAGGAACATCCTACGAGCAGTACTTC,CASTNSGGTSYEQYF
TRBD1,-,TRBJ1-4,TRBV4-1,TGCGCCAGCAGCCAAGATCTAACAGGGGTTAATGAAAAACTGTTTTTT,CASSQDLTGVNEKLFF
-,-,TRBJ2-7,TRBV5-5,TGTGCCAGCAGCCTATCAGGGGCCTACGAGCAGTACTTC,CASSLSGAYEQYF
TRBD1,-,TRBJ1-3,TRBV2,TGTGCCAGCAGTCAGACAGGGCTACGAAACACCATATATTTT,CASSQTGLRNTIYF
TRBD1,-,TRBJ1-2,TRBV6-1,TGTGCCAGCATAGTAGGACAGGGCTATGGCTACACCTTC,CASIVGQGYGYTF
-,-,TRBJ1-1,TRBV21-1,TGTGCCAGCAGCAGAGGGACTACCGTAGAAGCTTTCTTT,CASSRGTTVEAFF
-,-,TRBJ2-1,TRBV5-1,TGCGCCAGCAGCTTGGAAGGGGGTTTAAGCGACAATGAGCAGTTCTTC,CASSLEGGLSDNEQFF
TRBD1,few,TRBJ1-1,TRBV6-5,TGTGCCAGCAGCCAACGAGGGGGCGCGGGACGAGCTTTCTTT,CASSQRGGAGRAFF
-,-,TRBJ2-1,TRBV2,TGTGCCAGCAGTGGCGGGGAGACTCAGTGGGATGAGCAGTTCTTC,CASSGGETQWDEQFF
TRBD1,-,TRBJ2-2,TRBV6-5,TGTGCCAGCAGTGCCGGGACAGTAGGACCCGGGGAGCTGTTTTTT,CASSAGTVGPGELFF
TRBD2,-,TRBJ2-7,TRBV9,TGTGCCAGCAGCTTTAGCGGGGGCTTGGGAGAGCAGTACTTC,CASSFSGGLGEQYF
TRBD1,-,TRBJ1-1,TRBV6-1,TGTGCCAGCACCCCTGGGGACAGGTGGGACACTGAAGCTTTCTTT,CASTPGDRWDTEAFF
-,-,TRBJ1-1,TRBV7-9,TGTGCCAGCAGCTTCCTGCAGGGGTTCCCTGACGCTTTCTTT,CASSFLQGFPDAFF
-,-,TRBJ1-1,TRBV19,TGTGCCAGTAGCGATACAGGGTCCGGGGACACTGAAGCTTTCTTT,CASSDTGSGDTEAFF
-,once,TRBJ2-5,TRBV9,TGTGCCAGCAGCGTTAGTGGCGGGATGGGGACCCAGTACTTC,CASSVSGGMGTQYF
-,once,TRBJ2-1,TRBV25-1,TGTGCCAGCAGTGGTCGAGTAGACTCCTACAATGAGCAGTTCTTC,CASSGRVDSYNEQFF